One sample yielded the 9 T cell receptor beta chains listed below, sequenced in a study of cytomegalovirus exposure and HLA in healthy donors. Repertoires were generated with immunoSEQ multiplex PCR, while TCRdb's copy carries only in-frame clones and drops some. The sample yields 55,000 to 70,000 clones, roughly nine tenths seen once. Sequences were obtained from PBMCs. Receptors were obtained from a man aged 18 to 30 in good health and CMV-seronegative.

For the CDR3, the DNA is TGTGCCAGCAGTCCGCACAGGAATAACGGGGAGCTGTTTTTT. Residues: CASSPHRNNGELFF. V and J are TRBV6-6 and TRBJ2-2; D is possibly TRBD1 (5 bases). Germline V CDR1 and CDR2: MNHNY, SVGAGI (reference sequence). The V end lost 5 bases, the J end lost 7 bases, and 14 bases lay between the germline ends. CDR3 length equals 14 residues.

This clone is a singleton in its sample. Different DNA sequences within this sample yield the same CDR3. The gene calls are TRBV28 and TRBJ1-4; no reliable D call. The CDR3 length is 11 residues. The germline V gene encodes CDR1 MDHEN and CDR2 SYDVKM. V lost 2 bases and J 7 bases, leaving 2 bases between the germline ends. CDR3 amino acids: CASSLREKLFF. Here the CDR3 DNA reads TGTGCCAGCAGTTTACGTGAAAAACTGTTTTTT. The full variable domain, its missing parts supplied by reference TRBV28 and TRBJ1-4, is DVKVTQSSRYLVKRTGEKVFLECVQDMDHENMFWYRQDPGLGLRLIYFSYDVKMKEKGDIPEGYSVSREKKERFSLILESASTNQTSMYLCASSLREKLFFGSGTQLSVL.

The chain joins TRBV15 to TRBJ2-3; 7 bases map to TRBD2. Germline V gives CDR1 LNHNV, CDR2 YYDKDF (reference sequence). After removal of 8 bases from V and 4 bases from J, the junction contained 12 bases not matched to a gene. The CDR3 is made up of 15 amino acids. CDR3: CATGDGGSQSDTQYF. The CDR3 bases are TGTGCCACCGGGGACGGCGGGAGTCAATCAGATACGCAGTATTTT. Complete variable domain (other parts from reference TRBV15 and TRBJ2-3): DAMVIQNPRYQVTQFGKPVTLSCSQTLNHNVMYWYQQKSSQAPKLLFHYYDKDFNNEADTPDNFQSRRPNTSFCFLDIRSPGLGDTAMYLCATGDGGSQSDTQYFGPGTRLTVL.

The chain uses TRBV30 and TRBJ2-2, with 10 positions matching TRBD2. J lost 8 bases, V lost 1 base, and 4 bases had no gene match. Germline-derived CDR1 and CDR2 are GTSNPN and SVGIG (reference sequence). This CDR3 has 14 amino acids. The CDR3: CAWSGLAGAGELFF. The CDR3 DNA reads TGTGCCTGGAGTGGGCTAGCGGGGGCTGGGGAGCTGTTTTTT.

The genes are TRBV12-1 and TRBJ2-3; the table's TRBD2 call for D was not verified on the DNA. TRBV12-1 is a listed pseudogene. CDR3 length equals 16 residues. In DNA, the CDR3 is TGTGCCAGCAGTCCTACCGGGACTAGCGGGAGGGATACGCAGTATTTT. Translation gives CASSPTGTSGRDTQYF.

CDR3 sequence (DNA): TGTGCCACCAGCAGAGATACCCTACTTCGGACCGGGGAGCTGTTTTTT. Translated, it gives CATSRDTLLRTGELFF. The V and J genes are TRBV15 and TRBJ2-2; D unresolved. The CDR3 loop spans 16 amino acids. Looked up from germline, CDR1 is LNHNV and CDR2 is YYDKDF (reference sequence). V shed 0 bases and J shed 5 bases, with 13 bases lying between them.

This chain uses TRBV2 with TRBJ2-1; TRBD2 matches at 8 bases. J gave up 9 bases and V 6 bases, and 7 bases lay outside the gene matches. CDR3 length: 13 residues. Germline V gives CDR1 SNHLY, CDR2 FYNNEI. The CDR3 DNA follows: TGTGCCAGCAGAGAGCGGGAGCCTGGTGAGCAGTTCTTC. Translating gives CASREREPGEQFF.

The rearrangement links TRBV5-1 to TRBJ2-7; the D gene is possibly TRBD1 (6 bases). The length of the CDR3 is 13 residues. Germline V gives CDR1 SGHRS, CDR2 YFSETQ. V gave up 4 bases and J gave up 0 bases, with 8 bases separating them. The CDR3 DNA reads as TGCGCCAGCAGCGAGGGGGTCTCCTACGAGCAGTACTTC. This gives the protein CASSEGVSYEQYF.

The genes are TRBV6-5 and TRBJ1-5; the D gene is possibly TRBD1 (5 bases). The CDR3 spans 13 residues. The germline V gene has CDR1 MNHEY and CDR2 SVGAGI. The ends were cut back, 6 bases at V and 4 bases at J, with 10 bases in the middle. CDR3 DNA sequence: TGTGCCAGCAGCTACGGGGGGAATCAGCCCCAGCATTTT. Translation gives CASSYGGNQPQHF.